This T cell receptor (beta chain) originates from a study of blood T cell repertoires in COVID-19. Method: immunoSEQ multiplex PCR; TCRdb's copy keeps in-frame clones and lacks some. The table has around 40,000 clones, about 87% seen once. The CDR3 contains 14 residues. J lost 6 bases, V lost 3 bases, and 6 bases had no gene match. CDR1 and CDR2 from the germline V gene are SSHAT and FNYEAQ (reference sequence). This TCR was sampled from a man between 45 and 60 years old with active or convalescent COVID-19. Material for sequencing was peripheral blood. J is TRBJ2-5 and V is TRBV7-7, with 8 bases matching TRBD2. The CDR3 nucleotides are TGTGCCAGCAGCTTGGTTTCGGGGGGGAAGACCCAGTACTTC. The encoded protein is CASSLVSGGKTQYF.